This is a list of T cell receptor beta chains from one sample in a study of OX40 agonist ivuxolimab in advanced cancers. Assay used: immunoSEQ multiplex PCR; TCRdb lists only in-frame clones, some missing. The sample has roughly 70,000 clones; 86% are singletons. Here the sequenced sample was CD4+ or CD8+ T cells sorted from blood, taken in a trial of the OX40 agonist ivuxolimab. Receptor source: an adult with an advanced solid tumor such as melanoma, head and neck, liver or kidney cancer. Both conserved end residues are part of each CDR3. Fields, in order: J gene, V gene, CDR3 protein.

J: TRBJ2-3
V: TRBV28
CDR3: CASKGRQYDTQYF

J: TRBJ1-2
V: TRBV5-8
CDR3: CASTMTGYGYGYTF

J: TRBJ1-4
V: TRBV6-1
CDR3: CASSADSRGEKLFF

J: TRBJ1-4
V: TRBV5-1
CDR3: CASRTGPDEKLFF

J: TRBJ1-1
V: TRBV5-8
CDR3: CASSLSAGDTEAFF

J: TRBJ2-2
V: TRBV11-3
CDR3: CASSLGTGNTGELFF

J: TRBJ1-4
V: TRBV7-2
CDR3: CASPNEKLFF

J: TRBJ1-6
V: TRBV4-1
CDR3: CASSQDQSYWNYNSPLHF

J: TRBJ1-2
V: TRBV4-1
CDR3: CASSQESMGEIYGYTF

J: TRBJ1-3
V: TRBV4-2
CDR3: CASSQDRTGSSGNTIYF

J: TRBJ1-1
V: TRBV11-2
CDR3: CASSLATGRYTEAFF

J: TRBJ2-2
V: TRBV19
CDR3: CATKRTQPTGELFF

J: TRBJ1-6
V: TRBV7-2
CDR3: CASSHRELTLHF

J: TRBJ2-5
V: TRBV14
CDR3: CASSQDRGRQETQYF

J: TRBJ1-5
V: TRBV6-1
CDR3: CASSDRDRVHQPQHF

J: TRBJ1-2
V: TRBV5-1
CDR3: CASSSERQGYGYTF

J: TRBJ1-1
V: TRBV6-5
CDR3: CASSYDGIMNTEAFF

J: TRBJ2-7
V: TRBV5-1
CDR3: CASSLDYRYEQYF

J: TRBJ2-6
V: TRBV19
CDR3: CASKRLSGANVLTF

J: TRBJ1-1
V: TRBV28
CDR3: CASSLSPGAASNTEAFF

J: TRBJ1-1
V: TRBV10-3
CDR3: CAISGGTGGNTEAFF

J: TRBJ2-4
V: TRBV29-1
CDR3: CSVLSLAKNIQYF

J: TRBJ2-3
V: TRBV7-3
CDR3: CASSPGTATDTQYF

J: TRBJ1-2
V: TRBV5-4
CDR3: CASSSGAGGYTF

J: TRBJ2-2
V: TRBV5-1
CDR3: CASSLARNTGELFF

J: TRBJ1-2
V: TRBV6-1
CDR3: CAGLATGRYGYTF

J: TRBJ2-3
V: TRBV11-3
CDR3: CASSPGATGGHTQYF

J: TRBJ1-2
V: TRBV6-5
CDR3: CASSFIGDYGYTF

J: TRBJ1-5
V: TRBV6-5
CDR3: CASRGSPGNQPQHF

J: TRBJ2-2
V: TRBV5-6
CDR3: CASSLVRGTGELFF

J: TRBJ2-7
V: TRBV6-6
CDR3: CASNPGQGSWEQYF

J: TRBJ2-1
V: TRBV2
CDR3: CAIQMVQGRDEQFF

J: TRBJ1-5
V: TRBV23-1
CDR3: CASSQSKRDGEINQPQHF

J: TRBJ2-6
V: TRBV9
CDR3: CASSVAGSSSGANVLTF

J: TRBJ2-5
V: TRBV29-1
CDR3: CSVAQQGQETQYF

J: TRBJ2-3
V: TRBV5-1
CDR3: CASSLAVGGGGDTQYF

J: TRBJ2-2
V: TRBV11-2
CDR3: CASSPGGGIAGELFF

J: TRBJ1-4
V: TRBV7-2
CDR3: CASSLIGEKLFF

J: TRBJ1-3
V: TRBV29-1
CDR3: CSVGTGEGNTIYF

J: TRBJ1-1
V: TRBV19
CDR3: CATGTGPNTEAFF

J: TRBJ2-7
V: TRBV27
CDR3: CASSLRGSGGEQYF

J: TRBJ2-7
V: TRBV7-9
CDR3: CASALGSGYEQYF

J: TRBJ1-4
V: TRBV19
CDR3: CASSRDRSEKLFF

J: TRBJ1-2
V: TRBV4-2
CDR3: CASSQERGLGYTF

J: TRBJ2-3
V: TRBV7-9
CDR3: CASSLVGQAHTQYF

J: TRBJ2-7
V: TRBV5-1
CDR3: CASSLAAGDQYEQYF

J: TRBJ2-7
V: TRBV6-5
CDR3: CASSYSPGQALVKQYF

J: TRBJ1-4
V: TRBV5-1
CDR3: CASSSGGLGEKLFF

J: TRBJ2-4
V: TRBV5-1
CDR3: CASSSGQAGGDIQYF

J: TRBJ1-1
V: TRBV10-3
CDR3: CAISEGRTFF

J: TRBJ2-2
V: TRBV28
CDR3: CASSFSGQGGTGELFF

J: TRBJ1-5
V: TRBV2
CDR3: CASSPTGRDQPQHF

J: TRBJ1-4
V: TRBV18
CDR3: CASSAINEKLFF

J: TRBJ2-2
V: TRBV15
CDR3: CATRLGNTGELFF

J: TRBJ1-5
V: TRBV15
CDR3: CATSEDRGNQPQHF